The T cell receptor (beta chain) under discussion was sequenced for a study of vaccination and CD4 T cells after COVID-19. About the research overall: Post-vaccine specimens were obtained a median 72 days after dose two (range 14 to 241). Spike peptides, overlapping and drawn from SARS-CoV-2, HCoV-NL63, HCoV-OC43 and HCoV-229E, were used to stimulate cells. The study's findings and limits: The authors studied relatively few convalescent patients and analyzed no early post-infection timepoints.

The CDR3 loop spans 13 amino acids. Per the germline V gene, CDR1 is SGHTA and CDR2 is FQGNSA. V was cut by 5 bases and J by 11 bases, with 16 bases left in between. By frequency in the sample, this clonotype is medium-sized. What it recognizes is unknown. The treatment here: roughly 10-day PBMC culture with coronavirus spike peptide pools or control peptides (ViraFEST assay). Once obtained from cultured CD4+ T cells, the DNA was sequenced using the Oncomine TCR Beta short-read assay. TCRdb independently ran MiXCR on the PCR reads; one entry per CDR3 protein. The repertoire consists of about 11,000 distinct CDR3 sequences, with about 64% occurring once and the leading ten covering about 14%.

This clonotype was sampled from a human donor who had recovered from COVID-19. Sequenced: CD4+ T cells from blood, cultured in vitro. The chain couples TRBV7-2 to TRBJ2-1; D is undetermined. The CDR3 protein is CASSPPRWEKQFF. DNA for the CDR3: TGTGCCAGCAGCCCCCCCCGCTGGGAAAAGCAGTTCTTC.